These 32 T cell receptor beta chains were all obtained from the same sample, sequenced in a study of T cells after posttransplantation cyclophosphamide. Busulfan-fludarabine conditioning, marrow transplant, and cyclophosphamide on days +3 and +4 were administered. Clones were read by immunoSEQ multiplex PCR, and TCRdb kept only the in-frame ones, dropping some. The data show over 10,000 clones, with none appearing a single time. The sample was PBMCs, taken after allogeneic stem cell transplant with posttransplant cyclophosphamide. The receptor source for this set is a female patient between 40 and 55 years old who received an allogeneic stem cell transplant from an unrelated donor, was CMV-positive, and had acute GVHD only. Some T cells could come from the graft donor.

This clone turned up a few times. This chain joins TRBV5-1 and TRBJ2-5, with 15 bases matching TRBD2. Germline CDR1 is SGHRS and CDR2 is YFSETQ. The V segment lost 4 bases and the J segment 3 bases; nucleotides outside the gene matches: 10. This CDR3 region has 18 residues. The DNA for the CDR3 is TGCGCCAGCAGCCACAGGGCCTGGACTAGCGGGAGGGAAGAGACCCAGTACTTC. Protein: CASSHRAWTSGREETQYF.

This clone has just a few counts. J is TRBJ2-2 and V is TRBV19; D is possibly TRBD2 (5 bases). Germline V CDR1 and CDR2: LNHDA, SQIVND (reference sequence). The CDR3 sequence is 13 residues long. Between the trimmed V and J ends, which lost 5 bases and 4 bases, there was a span of 8 bases. CDR3 DNA: TGTGCCAGTAGTCCGAGGGTCACCGGGGAGCTGTTTTTT. Amino acids: CASSPRVTGELFF.

V is TRBV5-1 and J is TRBJ2-3; 10 bases are a match to TRBD2. CDR3 length equals 16 residues. V was clipped by 0 bases and J by 5 bases; unmatched bases: 6. The germline CDR1 and CDR2 sequences are SGHRS and YFSETQ. CDR3: CASSLEAGGPGDTQYF. In nucleotides, the CDR3 is TGCGCCAGCAGCTTGGAAGCGGGAGGGCCGGGAGATACGCAGTATTTT.

This clone has at least ten counts. The chain combines TRBV19 with TRBJ2-2; 12 bases fit TRBD2. CDR3 length: 16 amino acids. The ends lost 5 bases at V and 3 bases at J; junction bases unmatched: 4. CDR1 and CDR2 from the germline V gene are LNHDA and SQIVND (reference sequence). The CDR3 loop is CASSWTSGTYTGELFF. The CDR3 DNA reads as TGTGCCAGTAGTTGGACTAGCGGGACCTACACCGGGGAGCTGTTTTTT.

There are many counts of this clone. The V and J genes are TRBV6-6 and TRBJ2-7; D call uncertain. Trimming cost V 2 bases and J 0 bases, with 11 bases left between them. The CDR3 length is 15 residues. In germline, CDR1 is MNHNY, CDR2 SVGAGI (reference sequence). In nucleotides, the CDR3 is TGTGCCAGCAGTTACGGTCAGGTCCCCTCCTACGAGCAGTACGTC. Translation: CASSYGQVPSYEQYV.

CDR3 loop: CASSVAGTGGPEKLFF. The CDR3 DNA reads TGTGCCAGCAGCGTAGCGGGAACAGGGGGCCCTGAAAAACTGTTTTTT. This chain joins TRBV9 and TRBJ1-4; TRBD1 matches at 9 bases. The germline V gene encodes CDR1 SGDLS and CDR2 YYNGEE. The CDR3 runs 16 residues. The ends lost 0 bases at V and 7 bases at J; junction bases unmatched: 7.

Many counts were recorded for this clone. The chain uses TRBV9 and TRBJ2-1, with TRBD2 matching over 9 bases. The J segment lost 8 bases and the V segment lost 0 bases, leaving 9 bases of the junction unmatched. This CDR3 has 16 amino acids. Germline CDR1 is SGDLS and CDR2 is YYNGEE. This CDR3 is CASSVEWLAGEHEQFF. CDR3 DNA sequence: TGTGCCAGCAGCGTAGAATGGTTAGCGGGAGAGCATGAGCAGTTCTTC.

This clone has at least ten counts. The V gene is TRBV27, the J gene TRBJ1-1, with D perhaps TRBD1 (6 bases). The V gene lost 6 bases and the J gene lost 5 bases, with 13 bases spanning the gap. Germline loops: CDR1 MNHEY, CDR2 SMNVEV (reference sequence). The CDR3 runs to 13 residues. For the CDR3, the DNA is TGTGCCAGCAGCCAGGGGAGGGGGACTGAAGCTTTCTTT. The encoded protein is CASSQGRGTEAFF.

This clone was recorded at least ten times. The rearrangement uses TRBV7-2 and TRBJ1-2; 12 bases map to TRBD1. The CDR3 sequence is 18 residues long. V was clipped by 2 bases and J by 3 bases; unmatched bases: 10. Per the germline V gene, CDR1 is SGHTA and CDR2 is FQGNSA. CDR3 in amino acids: CASSLRTPGTGGHYGYTF. For the CDR3, the DNA is TGTGCCAGCAGCTTACGGACCCCCGGGACAGGGGGCCACTATGGCTACACCTTC.

This clone was seen only a few times. V gene TRBV18 combines with J gene TRBJ1-6, with TRBD1 matching over 7 bases. Germline-derived CDR1 and CDR2 are KGHSH and LQKENI. The J segment lost 5 bases and the V segment lost 2 bases, leaving 6 bases of the junction unmatched. The CDR3 consists of 16 residues. The CDR3 DNA reads TGTGCCAGCTCACCAAGCAGGGGGAGGAATAATTCACCCCTCCACTTT. Its protein is CASSPSRGRNNSPLHF.

Only a few counts were recorded for this clone. V and J are TRBV11-2 and TRBJ1-2, with 11 nucleotides matching TRBD1. Per germline, CDR1 SGHAT and CDR2 FQNNGV. This CDR3 comprises 19 residues. V dropped 1 base and J dropped 0; count of bases not matched to a gene: 10. The CDR3 sequence is CASSLGWTGGSGTNYGYTF. The CDR3 region has the DNA TGTGCCAGCAGCTTAGGGTGGACAGGGGGCTCTGGAACTAACTATGGCTACACCTTC.

This clone was counted many times. In DNA, the CDR3 is TGTGCCAGCAGTACAGGGGGAGAGACCCAGTACTTC. Protein: CASSTGGETQYF. J is TRBJ2-5 and V is TRBV28; 8 bases map to TRBD1. The CDR3 runs to 12 residues. V lost 5 bases, J lost 4 bases, and 0 bases stayed unmatched. Germline-derived CDR1 and CDR2 are MDHEN and SYDVKM.

This clone was counted between two and nine times. The chain is built from TRBV7-6 and TRBJ1-2; 8 nucleotides agree with TRBD1. Germline V gene sequence: CDR1 SGHVS, CDR2 FNYEAQ. V gave up 5 bases and J gave up 7 bases; unmatched junction bases: 9. The CDR3 is 14 amino acids. The CDR3 DNA is TGTGCCAGCAGCCCTTGGACAGGGTTGTCTGGCTACACCTTC. It yields the protein CASSPWTGLSGYTF.

The chain employs TRBV12-5 and TRBJ2-2, with D hard to call. The CDR3 has 15 residues. The ends were cut back, 1 base at V and 1 base at J, with 7 bases in the middle. Germline values: CDR1 LGHNT, CDR2 FRNRAP. The CDR3 DNA follows: TGTGCTAGTGGTTTGGAACGACAGAACACCGGGGAGCTGTTTTTT. Translated, it gives CASGLERQNTGELFF.

This clone was counted at least ten times. The V gene is TRBV28, the J gene TRBJ1-5; D possibly corresponds to TRBD1 (5 bases). The CDR3 covers 12 residues. Germline CDR1 is MDHEN and CDR2 is SYDVKM. V dropped 5 bases and J dropped 8 bases, with 10 bases sitting between them. CDR3 sequence (DNA): TGTGCCAGCAGTCTTACACAGGAGCCCCAGCATTTT. This sequence encodes CASSLTQEPQHF. Full variable domain (missing parts from reference TRBV28 and TRBJ1-5): DVKVTQSSRYLVKRTGEKVFLECVQDMDHENMFWYRQDPGLGLRLIYFSYDVKMKEKGDIPEGYSVSREKKERFSLILESASTNQTSMYLCASSLTQEPQHFGDGTRLSIL.

This clone was picked up many times. The chain joins TRBV27 to TRBJ2-5; TRBD1 agrees at 8 bases. J was trimmed by 5 bases and V by 4 bases; bases with no gene match: 12. The CDR3 contains 16 residues. CDR1 is MNHEY and CDR2 is SMNVEV in the germline V gene (reference sequence). The CDR3 reads CASSSNAGGNGETQYF. CDR3 DNA: TGTGCCAGCAGTTCCAACGCAGGGGGCAACGGGGAGACCCAGTACTTC.

In this sample, this clone turned up many times. The chain has TRBV10-3 and TRBJ1-1; perhaps TRBD1 as D (6 bases). The length of the CDR3 is 14 residues. Germline loops: CDR1 ENHRY, CDR2 SYGVKD. The ends were cut back, 4 bases at V and 1 base at J, with 10 bases in the middle. CDR3 region: CAISGDNRNTEAFF. The CDR3 DNA follows: TGTGCCATCAGTGGGGACAACAGGAACACTGAAGCTTTCTTT.

There are many counts of this clone. J is TRBJ2-5 and V is TRBV6-5; 7 nucleotides align to TRBD1. The CDR3 length is 15 residues. Germline values: CDR1 MNHEY, CDR2 SVGAGI. J gave up 1 base and V 4 bases, and 6 bases lay outside the gene matches. The CDR3 loop is CASSFYGQAQETQYF. CDR3 DNA sequence: TGTGCCAGCAGTTTCTACGGACAGGCCCAAGAGACCCAGTACTTC.

In this sample, this clone turned up many times. The V and J genes are TRBV18 and TRBJ2-1; 7 bases are a match to TRBD2. V trimming: 0 bases; J trimming: 4 bases; junction bases outside the gene matches: 3. This CDR3 comprises 15 residues. Germline CDR1 reads KGHSH; CDR2 reads LQKENI. In DNA form, the CDR3 reads TGTGCCAGCTCACCACCTCCGGGAGGTTACAATGAGCAGTTCTTC. Residues: CASSPPPGGYNEQFF.

The chain has TRBV27 and TRBJ2-7; 9 bases fit TRBD1. V trimming: 5 bases; J trimming: 3 bases; junction bases outside the gene matches: 8. CDR3 length: 15 amino acids. CDR1 is MNHEY and CDR2 is SMNVEV in the germline V gene (reference sequence). The CDR3, as DNA: TGTGCCAGCAGTCTCTCGCCGACAGGGGGCTACGAGCAGTACTTC. Residues: CASSLSPTGGYEQYF.

This clone was found many times. The gene calls are TRBV12-5 and TRBJ1-2; D remains unclear. Germline V gene data show CDR1 as LGHNT and CDR2 as FRNRAP. Trimming removed 5 bases from V and 2 bases from J, with 9 bases in between. The CDR3 runs 13 residues. CDR3 loop: CASGGDYNYGYTF. CDR3 nucleotides: TGTGCTAGTGGTGGAGACTACAACTATGGCTACACCTTC.

The rearrangement links TRBV7-2 to TRBJ1-2; 10 bases are shared with TRBD1. CDR1 and CDR2 from the germline V gene are SGHTA and FQGNSA. The CDR3 sequence is 15 residues long. Trimming removed 5 bases from V and 2 bases from J; junction bases left unmatched: 5. CDR3: CASSPGQGVNYGYTF. CDR3 coding DNA: TGTGCCAGCAGCCCCGGACAGGGGGTCAACTATGGCTACACCTTC.

Ten or more counts support this clone. V gene TRBV6-5 combines with J gene TRBJ1-2, with D perhaps TRBD1 (6 bases). Germline CDR1 and CDR2: MNHEY and SVGAGI. Trimming took 6 bases from V and 0 from J, leaving 11 bases between them. This CDR3 comprises 14 residues. CDR3 loop: CASSQGRANYGYTF. The CDR3 DNA reads as TGTGCCAGCAGCCAGGGGAGGGCTAACTATGGCTACACCTTC.

Many counts were recorded for this clone. The V call is TRBV9, the J call TRBJ1-4; possibly TRBD1 for D (6 bases). V was pared by 4 bases and J by 4 bases, with 11 bases between. Germline V gives CDR1 SGDLS, CDR2 YYNGEE. CDR3 length equals 14 residues. The CDR3 nucleotides are TGTGCCAGCAGCTCGGACAGAGTTAATGAAAAACTGTTTTTT. It translates to CASSSDRVNEKLFF.

This clone has at least ten counts. The rearrangement uses TRBV7-8 and TRBJ2-7; D possibly corresponds to TRBD1 (6 bases). V was cut by 2 bases and J by 4 bases, with 12 bases left in between. In germline, CDR1 is SGHVS, CDR2 FQNEAQ. This CDR3 comprises 14 residues. In DNA form, the CDR3 reads TGTGCCAGCAGCTTATCGTCGGACAGATACGAGCAGTACTTC. It codes for CASSLSSDRYEQYF. The entire variable domain, with the rest obtained from reference TRBV7-8 and TRBJ2-7, is as follows: GAGVSQSPRYKVAKRGQDVALRCDPISGHVSLFWYQQALGQGPEFLTYFQNEAQLDKSGLPSDRFFAERPEGSVSTLKIQRTQQEDSAVYLCASSLSSDRYEQYFGPGTRLTVT.

The sample holds many counts of this clone. V gene TRBV5-1 combines with J gene TRBJ2-6; TRBD1 is a possible D gene (6 bases). Between the trimmed V and J ends, which lost 2 bases and 0 bases, there was a span of 9 bases. This CDR3 region has 16 residues. Germline-derived CDR1 and CDR2 are SGHRS and YFSETQ. In DNA form, the CDR3 reads TGCGCCAGCAGCTTTTACAGGGACTCTGGGGCCAACGTCCTGACTTTC. Protein product: CASSFYRDSGANVLTF.

In its sample, this clone was seen many times. J is TRBJ2-1 and V is TRBV4-2, with TRBD2 identical over 7 bases. The CDR3 sequence is 16 residues long. Germline-derived CDR1 and CDR2 are LGHNA and YNFKEQ. V lost 0 bases and J lost 10; bases outside the gene matches: 12. CDR3 amino acids: CASSQELTSRVLEQFF. The CDR3 DNA reads as TGTGCCAGCAGCCAAGAGCTGACTAGCCGGGTTCTCGAGCAGTTCTTC.

The sample holds many counts of this clone. The V call is TRBV11-3, the J call TRBJ2-3; 10 bases are a match to TRBD2. With V trimmed by 5 bases and J by 2 bases, 4 bases remained unmatched. The CDR3 has 15 residues. Germline V lookup: CDR1 SGHNT, CDR2 YENEEA. CDR3 loop: CASSPGLAHTDTQYF. The DNA for the CDR3 is TGTGCCAGCAGCCCGGGACTAGCGCACACAGATACGCAGTATTTT.

This clone was observed many times. The CDR3 loop is CASSSRGTSGSEEQYF. CDR3 nucleotide sequence: TGTGCCAGCAGCTCCCGAGGGACTAGCGGGAGTGAGGAGCAGTACTTC. J is TRBJ2-7 and V is TRBV5-4; 14 bases map to TRBD2. J gave up 7 bases and V 3 bases, and 9 bases lay outside the gene matches. Germline CDR1 SGHNT, CDR2 YYREEE (reference sequence). CDR3 length: 16 amino acids.

This clone was found many times. The chain joins TRBV19 to TRBJ1-3; weak D call: TRBD1 (5 bases). The CDR3 loop spans 17 amino acids. Germline V gene sequence: CDR1 LNHDA, CDR2 SQIVND (reference sequence). The V end was cut by 3 bases, the J end by 1 base, with 16 bases between. CDR3 bases: TGTGCCAGTAGTATTTTCCACGGGCAGGGATCTGGAAACACCATATATTTT. Translated, it gives CASSIFHGQGSGNTIYF.

The sample holds many counts of this clone. This rearrangement joins TRBV28 to TRBJ1-5; 10 bases fit TRBD1. The CDR3 consists of 17 residues. Germline lookup yields CDR1 MDHEN and CDR2 SYDVKM. The J segment lost 0 bases and the V segment lost 3 bases, leaving 5 bases of the junction unmatched. The CDR3 DNA is TGTGCCAGCAGTTTTGGACAGGGGGAATATAGCAATCAGCCCCAGCATTTT. Protein product: CASSFGQGEYSNQPQHF. The variable domain in full, with the rest retrieved from reference TRBV28 and TRBJ1-5, is DVKVTQSSRYLVKRTGEKVFLECVQDMDHENMFWYRQDPGLGLRLIYFSYDVKMKEKGDIPEGYSVSREKKERFSLILESASTNQTSMYLCASSFGQGEYSNQPQHFGDGTRLSIL.

This clone was picked up a small number of times. The chain uses TRBV27 and TRBJ1-2, with a tentative D call TRBD1 (6 bases). Looked up from germline, CDR1 is MNHEY and CDR2 is SMNVEV (reference sequence). CDR3 length: 14 amino acids. V was clipped by 6 bases and J by 4 bases, with 15 bases between them. The CDR3 DNA follows: TGTGCCAGCAGCGAGGGGGGGTTGCCCTATGGCTACACCTTC. Translation gives CASSEGGLPYGYTF.